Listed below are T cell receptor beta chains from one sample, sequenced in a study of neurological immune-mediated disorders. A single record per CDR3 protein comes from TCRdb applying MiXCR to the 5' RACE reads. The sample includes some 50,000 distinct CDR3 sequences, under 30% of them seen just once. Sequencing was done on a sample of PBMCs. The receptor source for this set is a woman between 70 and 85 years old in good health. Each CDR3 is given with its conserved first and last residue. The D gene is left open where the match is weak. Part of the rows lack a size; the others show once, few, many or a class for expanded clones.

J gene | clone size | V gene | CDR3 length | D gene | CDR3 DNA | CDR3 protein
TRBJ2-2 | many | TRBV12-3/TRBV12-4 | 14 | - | TGTGCCAGCAGCCTCGGGTTAAGCACCGGGGAGCTGTTTTTT | CASSLGLSTGELFF
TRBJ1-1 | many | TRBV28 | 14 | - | TGTGCCAGCAGTTTATGGCAGATGAACACTGAAGCTTTCTTT | CASSLWQMNTEAFF
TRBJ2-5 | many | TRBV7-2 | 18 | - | TGTGCCAGCAGCTTAGAGGTGTCTGGGGCAGGGATTCAAGAGACCCAGTACTTC | CASSLEVSGAGIQETQYF
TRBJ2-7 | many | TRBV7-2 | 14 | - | TGTGCCAGCAGTGGAGCGGGTGGAGGCTACGAGCAGTACTTC | CASSGAGGGYEQYF
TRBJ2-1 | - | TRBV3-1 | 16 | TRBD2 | TGTGCCAGCAGCCCAGTCCACGGGGGGAGCCTCAGCGAGCAGTTCTTC | CASSPVHGGSLSEQFF
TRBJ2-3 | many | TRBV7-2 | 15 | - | TGTGCCAGCAGCTTAACCGCAAAACCCACAGATACGCAGTATTTT | CASSLTAKPTDTQYF
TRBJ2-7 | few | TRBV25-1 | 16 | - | TGTGCCAGCAGTGAATACGGGCAAGGGGGGACCTACGAGCAGTACTTC | CASSEYGQGGTYEQYF
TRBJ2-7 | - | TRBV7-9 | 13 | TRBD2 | TGTGCCAACAGGGTTAGCGGGGGGGCCGAGCAGTACTTC | CANRVSGGAEQYF
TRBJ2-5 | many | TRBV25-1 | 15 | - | TGTGCCAGCAGTGAATCTTGGGGGGCCGGCGAGACCCAGTACTTC | CASSESWGAGETQYF
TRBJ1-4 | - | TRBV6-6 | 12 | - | TGTGCCAGCAGTTACTGGCAAGAAAAACTGTTTTTT | CASSYWQEKLFF
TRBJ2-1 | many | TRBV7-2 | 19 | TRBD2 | TGTGCCAGCAGCTTATTTCTAACTAGCGGGACTAGCAACTACAATGAGCAGTTCTTC | CASSLFLTSGTSNYNEQFF
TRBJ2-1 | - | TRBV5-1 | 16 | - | TGCGCCAGCAGCCCCGCCTCAGGGTACTCCTACAATGAGCAGTTCTTC | CASSPASGYSYNEQFF
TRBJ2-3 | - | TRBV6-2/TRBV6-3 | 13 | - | TGTGCCAGCAGTTCCTCGAGCCCATATACGCAGTATTTT | CASSSSSPYTQYF
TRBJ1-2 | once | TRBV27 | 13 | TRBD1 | TGTGCCAGCAGCCGAGGACAGGGTTTGGGCTACACCTTC | CASSRGQGLGYTF
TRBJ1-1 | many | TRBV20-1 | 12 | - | TGCAGTGCCCCGGGCCCGAACGAAGGAGCTTTCTTT | CSAPGPNEGAFF
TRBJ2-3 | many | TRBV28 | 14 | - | TGTGCCAGCAGCCATGACAGGAACACAGATACGCAGTATTTT | CASSHDRNTDTQYF
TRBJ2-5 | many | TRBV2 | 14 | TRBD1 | TGTGCCAGCAGTGCGGACAGGTCACAAGAGACCCAGTACTTC | CASSADRSQETQYF
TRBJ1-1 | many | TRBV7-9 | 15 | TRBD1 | TGTGCCAGCAGCCCACGGACAGGGGTTAACACTGAAGCTTTCTTT | CASSPRTGVNTEAFF
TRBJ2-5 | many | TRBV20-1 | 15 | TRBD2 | TGCAGTGCTACTCCGACTAGCGGTTACCAAGAGACCCAGTACTTC | CSATPTSGYQETQYF
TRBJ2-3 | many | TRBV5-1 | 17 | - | TGCGCCAGCAGCTACGGTGGGGGACGGGGAAGCACAGATACGCAGTATTTT | CASSYGGGRGSTDTQYF
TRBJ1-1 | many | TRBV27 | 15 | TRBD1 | TGTGCCAGCAGTCCCGGGGACAGGGGGGACACTGAAGCTTTCTTT | CASSPGDRGDTEAFF
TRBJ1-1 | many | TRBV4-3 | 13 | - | TGCGCCAGCAGCCAAGAGACAAACACTGAAGCTTTCTTT | CASSQETNTEAFF
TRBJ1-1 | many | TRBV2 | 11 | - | TGTGCCAGCAGTATCCACACTGAAGCTTTCTTT | CASSIHTEAFF
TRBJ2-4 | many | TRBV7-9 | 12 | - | TGTGCCAGCAGCGTAGGGGACGCCGTTCAGTACTTC | CASSVGDAVQYF
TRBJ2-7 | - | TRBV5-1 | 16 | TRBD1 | TGCGCCAGCAGCTTGGGTTCCGGGACAGGAACCTACGAGCAGTACTTC | CASSLGSGTGTYEQYF
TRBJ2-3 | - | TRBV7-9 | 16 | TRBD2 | TGTGCCAGCAGCTCCATAAGCGGGGCCAGCACAGATACGCAGTATTTT | CASSSISGASTDTQYF
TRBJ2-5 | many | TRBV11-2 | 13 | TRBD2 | TGTGCCAGCAGCTTTAGCGGGCAAGAGACCCAGTACTTC | CASSFSGQETQYF
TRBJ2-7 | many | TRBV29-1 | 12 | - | TGCAGCGTTGTAAACAGGGCGTACGAGCAGTACTTC | CSVVNRAYEQYF
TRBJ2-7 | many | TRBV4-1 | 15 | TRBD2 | TGCGCCAGCAGCCAATTAGGGAGGGTTGTCGACGAGCAGTACTTC | CASSQLGRVVDEQYF
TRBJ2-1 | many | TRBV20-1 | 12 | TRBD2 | TGCAGTGCGGCGGGAGGGGGAAATGAGCAGTTCTTC | CSAAGGGNEQFF
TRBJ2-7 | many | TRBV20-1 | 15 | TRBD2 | TGCAGTGCTATGCGGGGGGGGCGGGCCTTCTACGAGCAGTACTTC | CSAMRGGRAFYEQYF
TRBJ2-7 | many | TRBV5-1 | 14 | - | TGCGCCAGCCGAGAGCAGGGATCCTCCTACGAGCAGTACTTC | CASREQGSSYEQYF
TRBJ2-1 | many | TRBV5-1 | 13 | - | TGCGCCAGCAGCCTAGACAGTTACAATGAGCAGTTCTTC | CASSLDSYNEQFF
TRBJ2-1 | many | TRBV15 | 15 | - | TGTGCCACCAGCCCCGGGAGCCTCTCCTACAATGAGCAGTTCTTC | CATSPGSLSYNEQFF
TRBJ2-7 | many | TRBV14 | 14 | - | TGTGCCAGCAGCCCCACCCTATCTTCCTACGAGCAGTACTTC | CASSPTLSSYEQYF
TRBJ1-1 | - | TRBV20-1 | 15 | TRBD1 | TGCAGTGCTAGAGGAGGCAGGGGGCCTAACACTGAAGCTTTCTTT | CSARGGRGPNTEAFF
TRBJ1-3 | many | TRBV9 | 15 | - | TGTGCCAGCAGCCCCCACCGGACAGTAGGAAACACCATATATTTT | CASSPHRTVGNTIYF
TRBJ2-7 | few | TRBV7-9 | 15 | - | TGTGCCAGCAGCCTAATGGGGTCTAGTTCGGGCGAGCAGTACTTC | CASSLMGSSSGEQYF
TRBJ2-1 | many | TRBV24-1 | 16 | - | TGTGCCACCAGTGATTCGGACGCCAGCTCCTACAATGAGCAGTTCTTC | CATSDSDASSYNEQFF
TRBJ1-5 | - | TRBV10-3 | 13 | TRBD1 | TGTGCCATACAGGGGGACGCCAATCAGCCCCAGCATTTT | CAIQGDANQPQHF
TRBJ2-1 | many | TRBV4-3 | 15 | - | - | CASSQAVFWNNEQFF
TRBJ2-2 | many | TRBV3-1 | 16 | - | TGTGCCAGCAGCCCATCCGCGGGACACAGTACCGGGGAGCTGTTTTTT | CASSPSAGHSTGELFF
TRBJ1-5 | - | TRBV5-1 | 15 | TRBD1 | TGCGCCAGCAGCTTGGAAGGGGGCAACCATCAGCCCCAGCATTTT | CASSLEGGNHQPQHF
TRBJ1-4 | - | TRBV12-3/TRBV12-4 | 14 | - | TGTGCCAGCAGATATCGGGGGGGAAATGAAAAACTGTTTTTT | CASRYRGGNEKLFF
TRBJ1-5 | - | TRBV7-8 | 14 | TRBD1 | TGTGCCAGCAGCTGGCAGGGGGTGGATCAGCCCCAGCATTTT | CASSWQGVDQPQHF
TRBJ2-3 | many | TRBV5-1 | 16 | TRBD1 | TGCGCCAGCAGCCCAGGACAGGTCTTGAGCACAGATACGCAGTATTTT | CASSPGQVLSTDTQYF
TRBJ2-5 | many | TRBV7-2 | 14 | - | TGTGCCAGCACCGTGAGGGGGGGCGGAGAGACCCAGTACTTC | CASTVRGGGETQYF
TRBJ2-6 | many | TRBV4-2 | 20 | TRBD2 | TGTGCCAGCAGCCAAGATCCTAGCGGGAGGCTCCGAACTGGGGCCAACGTCCTGACTTTC | CASSQDPSGRLRTGANVLTF
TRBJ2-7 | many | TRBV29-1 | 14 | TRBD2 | TGCAGCGTCCACGAACTAGCGGGAGGAGACGAGCAGTACTTC | CSVHELAGGDEQYF
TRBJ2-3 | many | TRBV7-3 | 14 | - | TGTGCCAGCAGCACCACTCATATCACAGATACGCAGTATTTT | CASSTTHITDTQYF
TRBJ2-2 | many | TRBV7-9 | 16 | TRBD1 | TGTGCCAGCAGCAACCTAAATGGCAGGGGGCCCGGGGAGCTGTTTTTT | CASSNLNGRGPGELFF
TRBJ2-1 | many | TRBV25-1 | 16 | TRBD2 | TGTGCCAGCAGTGATTTCAAGGCGGGAGGGTCTAATGAGCAGTTCTTC | CASSDFKAGGSNEQFF
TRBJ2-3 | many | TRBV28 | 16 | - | TGTGCCAGCAGTTTGGGCACAAGTGTTCGGGCAGATACGCAGTATTTT | CASSLGTSVRADTQYF
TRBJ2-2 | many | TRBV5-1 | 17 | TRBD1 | TGCGCCAGCAGCTTGGCCGGGGACAGTTTAGATGCCGGGGAGCTGTTTTTT | CASSLAGDSLDAGELFF
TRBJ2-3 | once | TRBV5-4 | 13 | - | TGTGCCAGCAGCTTGGGATGGGGTCATACGCAGTATTTT | CASSLGWGHTQYF